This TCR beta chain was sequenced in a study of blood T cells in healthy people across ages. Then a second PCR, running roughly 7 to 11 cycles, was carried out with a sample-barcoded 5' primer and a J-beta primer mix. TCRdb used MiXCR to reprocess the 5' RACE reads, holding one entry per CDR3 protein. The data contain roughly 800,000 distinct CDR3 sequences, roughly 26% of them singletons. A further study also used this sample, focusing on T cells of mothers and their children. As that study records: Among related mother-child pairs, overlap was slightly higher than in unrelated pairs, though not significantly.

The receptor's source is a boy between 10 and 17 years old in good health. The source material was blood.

The CDR3 spells CSAVGKNIQYF. CDR3 nucleotides: TGCAGCGCGGTAGGGAAAAACATTCAGTACTTC. This sequence joins TRBV29-1 and TRBJ2-4, with no clear D. Between the trimmed V and J ends, which lost 7 bases and 4 bases, there was a span of 8 bases. This CDR3 contains 11 residues. Germline V gives CDR1 SQVTM, CDR2 ANQGSEA.